Shown below are 14 T cell receptor beta chains from a single sample sequenced in a study of tumor-infiltrating lymphocytes in primary liver carcinoma. Unsorted whole blood yielded blood RNA, and germline DNA was extracted as well. Reverse transcription of roughly 480 ng total RNA with a constant-region primer produced TCR beta cDNA. Each TCR beta library was derived from three nested multiplex PCR rounds that employed slightly modified ARM-PCR. The opening two PCR rounds, about 11 cycles each, paired TRBV1-TRBV30 forward primers with a C-beta reverse primer. TCRdb analysed the multiplex PCR reads with MiXCR anew, one entry per CDR3 protein. The table has about 330,000 distinct CDR3 sequences, almost 65% seen once; the top ten hold under 8%. The sample taken for sequencing was peripheral blood. These receptors were obtained from a man in his forties with primary liver carcinoma and hepatitis B virus infection.

Notes on this clonotype: This may come from a read error, since a much larger clone is one base off. Since no conserved phenylalanine or tryptophan closes the CDR3, a read error is the likely cause. The gene calls are TRBV6-5 and TRBJ1-5; D might be TRBD1 (5 bases). The CDR3 spans 15 residues. Trimming cost V 2 bases and J 0 bases, with 8 bases left between them. Germline CDR1 MNHEY, CDR2 SVGAGI. The CDR3 DNA is TGTGCCAGCAGTTACGACAGTAATAGCAATCAGCCCCAGCATCTT. It codes for CASSYDSNSNQPQHL.

Notes on this clonotype: A much bigger clone sits one base away, suggesting this may be a read error. This chain connects TRBV6-1 to TRBJ1-1; the match to TRBD1 covers 8 bases. CDR1 MNHNS and CDR2 SASEGT come from the germline V gene. Losses at the gene ends were 7 bases for V and 1 base for J; bases not matched to a gene: 5. The CDR3 is made up of 14 amino acids. CDR3 protein: CASIQGAANTEAFF. The CDR3 nucleotides are TGTGCCAGCATCCAGGGGGCCGCGAACACTGAAGCTTTCTTT.

The V and J genes are TRBV5-5 and TRBJ2-7; 7 nucleotides align to TRBD2. In germline, CDR1 is SGHKS, CDR2 YYEKEE (reference sequence). The CDR3 runs 15 residues. With 0 bases clipped from V and 4 bases from J, the junction kept 7 bases outside the gene matches. The CDR3 is CASSLGTNGRYEQYF. CDR3 DNA: TGTGCCAGCAGCTTGGGGACTAACGGGAGGTACGAGCAGTACTTC.

Notes on this clonotype: One base away lies a much larger clone, so this may be a sequencing read error. This chain connects TRBV4-1 to TRBJ2-3; 7 bases agree with TRBD2. This CDR3 is built from 17 residues. The trim removed 1 base at V and 4 bases at J, leaving 11 bases unmatched. The germline gives CDR1 MGHRA, CDR2 YSYEKL. The CDR3 spells CASSQVPSVSGADTQYF. The CDR3 DNA sequence: TGCGCCAGCAGCCAAGTCCCTAGCGTGAGCGGGGCAGATACGCAGTATTTT.

This clonotype showed up many times. This chain joins TRBV6-1 and TRBJ2-7; D unclear. Germline-derived CDR1 and CDR2 are MNHNS and SASEGT. With 2 bases removed from V and 6 bases from J, the gap between germline ends came to 8 bases. The CDR3 spans 12 residues. CDR3 DNA sequence: TGTGCCAGCAGTGAACTCTCGTCCGAGCAGTACTTC. Protein sequence: CASSELSSEQYF.

The chain carries TRBV30 and TRBJ1-5; D possibly corresponds to TRBD1 (5 bases). CDR3 size: 14 residues. Trimming removed 0 bases at V and 7 bases at J, with 13 bases between. The germline V gene has CDR1 GTSNPN and CDR2 SVGIG (reference sequence). CDR3 sequence: CAWSVLGVYQPQHF. The CDR3 nucleotides are TGTGCCTGGAGTGTACTGGGGGTGTACCAGCCCCAGCATTTT. The complete variable domain, with remaining parts taken from reference TRBV30 and TRBJ1-5, reads SQTIHQWPATLVQPVGSPLSLECTVEGTSNPNLYWYRQAAGRGLQLLFYSVGIGQISSEVPQNLSASRPQDRQFILSSKKLLLSDSGFYLCAWSVLGVYQPQHFGDGTRLSIL.

This clonotype is a singleton in its sample. One junction end does not reproduce the germline sequence, and a read error may be involved. The genes are TRBV11-3 and TRBJ2-5; 14 bases align to TRBD2. The CDR3 loop spans 16 amino acids. Germline loops: CDR1 SGHNT, CDR2 YENEEA. The CDR3 protein is CASTLGLAGVQETQYF. The CDR3 region has the DNA TGTGCCAGCACCTTGGGACTAGCGGGAGTCCAAGAGACTCAGTACTTC.

The chain has TRBV11-2 and TRBJ2-5, with 8 nucleotides matching TRBD2. CDR3 size: 17 residues. Germline-derived CDR1 and CDR2 are SGHAT and FQNNGV. V trimming: 5 bases; J trimming: 6 bases; junction bases outside the gene matches: 17. Here the CDR3 reads CASSPFWGAGDGQTQYF. As DNA, the CDR3 is TGTGCCAGCAGCCCCTTTTGGGGAGCGGGAGACGGTCAGACCCAGTACTTC.

By sample share, this clonotype is medium-sized. The rearrangement links TRBV11-2 to TRBJ2-1, with no clear D. Deletions cut 3 bases from V and 10 bases from J, with 10 bases between. Germline V gives CDR1 SGHAT, CDR2 FQNNGV. CDR3 size: 12 residues. As DNA, the CDR3 is TGTGCCAGCAGCTTTGATCTTGGGGAGCAGTTCTTC. Amino acids: CASSFDLGEQFF.

A remark on this clonotype: One base away lies a much larger clone, so this may be a sequencing read error. V and J are TRBV6-5 and TRBJ2-4; TRBD2 matches at 12 bases. The CDR3 spans 16 residues. The germline gives CDR1 MNHEY, CDR2 SVGAGI. The CDR3 spells CASSPLTSGGQNSQYF. DNA of the CDR3: TGTGCCAGCAGTCCACTAACTAGCGGGGGGCAGAACAGTCAGTACTTC.

V and J are TRBV11-2 and TRBJ2-7; unclear D gene. Trimming shortened V by 3 bases and J by 5 bases, and 14 bases separated the two germline ends. The CDR3 runs to 14 residues. Looked up from germline, CDR1 is SGHAT and CDR2 is FQNNGV. The CDR3 DNA reads TGTGCCAGCAGCTTTGGCACTCAACCCCACGAGCAGTACTTC. This encodes CASSFGTQPHEQYF.

With regard to this clonotype: One base away lies a much larger clone, so this may be a sequencing read error. The rearrangement joins TRBV4-1 to TRBJ2-5; D gene ambiguous. Germline CDR1 reads MGHRA; CDR2 reads YSYEKL. The germline V and J ends were trimmed by 2 bases and 3 bases, with 10 bases remaining between them. This CDR3 contains 14 residues. DNA of the CDR3: TGCGCCAGCAGCCAACTAGAGGAGAAAGAGACCCAGTACTTC. Translating gives CASSQLEEKETQYF.

In this sample, this clonotype turned up once. The junction departs from germline at one end; a sequencing error may be responsible. The V and J genes are TRBV7-6 and TRBJ2-7; 9 positions agree with TRBD2. Germline assignment: CDR1 SGHVS and CDR2 FNYEAQ. This CDR3 comprises 19 residues. The CDR3 sequence: CSSSLAGGASGKSSYEQYF. The CDR3 DNA sequence: TGTTCCAGCAGCTTAGCGGGCGGGGCTAGCGGGAAAAGCTCCTACGAGCAGTACTTC.

This clonotype appeared a few times. The rearrangement links TRBV28 to TRBJ2-3, with TRBD2 matching over 11 bases. V dropped 6 bases and J dropped 7; count of bases not matched to a gene: 12. CDR3 length: 16 amino acids. CDR1 is MDHEN, CDR2 SYDVKM, per germline. The CDR3 here is CASRPGLAGAQNTQYF. CDR3 nucleotides: TGTGCCAGCAGGCCCGGACTAGCGGGTGCACAGAATACGCAGTATTTT.